A selection of T cell receptor beta chains follows, all from one sample in a study of blood T cell repertoires in COVID-19. Sequenced by immunoSEQ multiplex PCR; TCRdb stores in-frame clones only, minus some. The sample lists 450,000 to 500,000 clones; 75% to 90% were seen once. Sample: PBMCs or T cells enriched from blood (not recorded which). All receptors derive from a woman aged 18-29 years who had recovered from COVID-19. The CDR3 runs from the conserved cysteine through the conserved F or W. A D gene is named only where the DNA matches it firmly. Clone size, where shown, is once, few, many, or a class for clones that have expanded.

TRBJ2-5	TRBD1	.	TRBV19	CASSRGTGEETQYF	TGTGCCAGTAGCCGTGGGACAGGGGAAGAGACCCAGTACTTC
TRBJ2-3	.	.	TRBV9	CASSPQGGTTSTDTQYF	TGTGCCAGCAGCCCCCAAGGTGGGACAACTAGCACAGATACGCAGTATTTT
TRBJ2-3	TRBD1	.	TRBV3-1/TRBV3-2	CASSQDPVGTGVTDTQYF	TGTGCCAGCAGCCAAGATCCGGTAGGGACAGGAGTCACAGATACGCAGTATTTT
TRBJ1-5	TRBD1	.	TRBV2	CASSELAGGQPQHF	TGTGCCAGCAGTGAATTAGCAGGGGGGCAGCCCCAGCATTTT
TRBJ1-5	.	.	TRBV19	CASSIDGGYNQPQHF	TGTGCCAGTAGTATAGATGGCGGCTACAATCAGCCCCAGCATTTT
TRBJ1-1	.	.	TRBV12-5	CASGWASNTEAFF	TGTGCTAGTGGCTGGGCCTCGAACACTGAAGCTTTCTTT
TRBJ1-2	.	.	TRBV5-4	CASSLDTYGYTF	TGTGCCAGCAGCTTGGACACCTATGGCTACACCTTC
TRBJ1-1	TRBD1	.	TRBV5-5	CASSLWTGSNTEAFF	TGTGCCAGCAGCCTCTGGACAGGGTCGAACACTGAAGCTTTCTTT
TRBJ2-5	.	.	TRBV27	CASSLRGSLWETQYF	TGTGCCAGCAGTTTAAGGGGCAGCCTGTGGGAGACCCAGTACTTC
TRBJ1-4	.	.	TRBV5-6	CASSLTGTNEKLFF	TGTGCCAGCAGCTTGACAGGGACTAATGAAAAACTGTTTTTT
TRBJ1-4	TRBD1	.	TRBV4-1	CASSLGQGRGEKLFF	TGCGCCAGCAGCCTCGGACAGGGTAGAGGTGAAAAACTGTTTTTT
TRBJ1-4	.	few	TRBV19	CATRDTSTNEKLFF	TGTGCCACCCGGGACACCTCAACTAATGAAAAACTGTTTTTT
TRBJ2-1	TRBD1	.	TRBV7-2	CASSWDRGRNEQFF	TGTGCCAGCAGCTGGGACAGGGGGCGAAATGAGCAGTTCTTC
TRBJ2-7	TRBD2	.	TRBV27	CASSWASGGYEQYF	TGTGCCAGCAGTTGGGCTAGCGGGGGGTACGAGCAGTACTTC